This entry describes one TCR beta chain. The antigen is unknown. Sequencing used immunoSEQ multiplex PCR; TCRdb keeps in-frame clones, though not all of them. The sample includes some 130,000 clones, around 80% seen only once; the top ten take roughly 27%. This entry belongs to a study of cytomegalovirus exposure and HLA in healthy donors. Study summary: The same platform as the roughly 670 first-cohort repertoires was used for the 110 or so validation repertoires, a later analysis reported.

This CDR3 has 15 residues. Trimming cost V 1 base and J 3 bases, with 12 bases left between them. CDR1 is LNHDA and CDR2 is SQIVND in the germline V gene (reference sequence). Study-wide results and caveats: Most observed TCR sequences were rare, whereas some public TCRs were detected in many donors.

This sequence was found in a man aged 25-45 years in good health and CMV-seropositive. Source material: PBMCs. The chain recombines TRBV19 with TRBJ1-2; D is uncertain. Here the CDR3 DNA reads TGTGCCAGTAGTATAGGGGTAACAGCTCACTATGGCTACACCTTC. This translates into CASSIGVTAHYGYTF.